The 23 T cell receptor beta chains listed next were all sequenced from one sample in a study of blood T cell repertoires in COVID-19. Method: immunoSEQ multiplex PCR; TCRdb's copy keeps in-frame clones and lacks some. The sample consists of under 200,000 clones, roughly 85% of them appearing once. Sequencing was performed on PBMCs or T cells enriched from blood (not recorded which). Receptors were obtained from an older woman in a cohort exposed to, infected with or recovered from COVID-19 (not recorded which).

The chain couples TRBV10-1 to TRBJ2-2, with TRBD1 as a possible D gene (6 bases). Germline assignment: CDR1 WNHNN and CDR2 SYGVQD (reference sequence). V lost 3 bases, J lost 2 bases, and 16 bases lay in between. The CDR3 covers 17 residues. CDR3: CASSESGQGLNTGELFF. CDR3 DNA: TGCGCCAGCAGTGAATCTGGGCAGGGGCTTAACACCGGGGAGCTGTTTTTT.

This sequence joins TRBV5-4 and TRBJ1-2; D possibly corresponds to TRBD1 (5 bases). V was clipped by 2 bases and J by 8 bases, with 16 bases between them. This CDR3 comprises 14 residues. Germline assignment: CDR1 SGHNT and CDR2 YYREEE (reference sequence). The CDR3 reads CASSFGAPGGGYTF. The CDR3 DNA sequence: TGTGCCAGCAGCTTTGGGGCCCCGGGGGGAGGCTACACCTTC.

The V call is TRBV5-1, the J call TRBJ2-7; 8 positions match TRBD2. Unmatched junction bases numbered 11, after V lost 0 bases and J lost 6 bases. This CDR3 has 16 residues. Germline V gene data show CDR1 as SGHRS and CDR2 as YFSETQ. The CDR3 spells CASSLEVAGNSLEQYF. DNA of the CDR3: TGCGCCAGCAGCTTGGAAGTAGCGGGAAACTCTCTCGAGCAGTACTTC.

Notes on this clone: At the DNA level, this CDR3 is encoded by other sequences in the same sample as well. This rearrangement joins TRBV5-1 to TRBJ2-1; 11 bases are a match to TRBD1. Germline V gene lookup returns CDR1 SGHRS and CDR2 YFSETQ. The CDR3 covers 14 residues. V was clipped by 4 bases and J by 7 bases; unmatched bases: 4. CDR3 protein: CASSPGTGGNEQFF. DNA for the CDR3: TGCGCCAGCAGCCCTGGGACAGGGGGGAATGAGCAGTTCTTC.

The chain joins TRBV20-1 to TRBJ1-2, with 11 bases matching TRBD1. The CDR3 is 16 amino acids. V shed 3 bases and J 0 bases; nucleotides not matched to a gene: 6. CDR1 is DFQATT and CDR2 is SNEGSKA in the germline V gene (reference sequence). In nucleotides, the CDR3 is TGCAGTGCTAGTGGGACAGGGGGTAACCCTAACTATGGCTACACCTTC. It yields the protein CSASGTGGNPNYGYTF.

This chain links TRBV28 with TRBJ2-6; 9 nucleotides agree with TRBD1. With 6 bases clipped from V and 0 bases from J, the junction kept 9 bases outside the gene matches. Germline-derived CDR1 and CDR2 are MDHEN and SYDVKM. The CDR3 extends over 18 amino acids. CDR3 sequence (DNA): TGTGCCAGCAGCGAGGGGACAGGGAGATACTCTGGGGCCAACGTCCTGACTTTC. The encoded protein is CASSEGTGRYSGANVLTF.

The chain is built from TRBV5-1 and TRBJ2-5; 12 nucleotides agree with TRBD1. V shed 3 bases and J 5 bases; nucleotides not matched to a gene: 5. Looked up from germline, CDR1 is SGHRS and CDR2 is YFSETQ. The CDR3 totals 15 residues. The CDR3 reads CASSWGTGGAETQYF. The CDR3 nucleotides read TGCGCCAGCAGCTGGGGGACAGGGGGCGCGGAGACCCAGTACTTC.

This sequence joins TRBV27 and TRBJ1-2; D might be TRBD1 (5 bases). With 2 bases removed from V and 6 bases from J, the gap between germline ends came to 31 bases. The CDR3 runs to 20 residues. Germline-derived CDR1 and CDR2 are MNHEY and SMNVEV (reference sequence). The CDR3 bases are TGTGCCAGCAGTTTAAGGGCCCGGCAGGGTGGCATTAAGATTTCGGATGGCTACACCTTC. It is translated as CASSLRARQGGIKISDGYTF.

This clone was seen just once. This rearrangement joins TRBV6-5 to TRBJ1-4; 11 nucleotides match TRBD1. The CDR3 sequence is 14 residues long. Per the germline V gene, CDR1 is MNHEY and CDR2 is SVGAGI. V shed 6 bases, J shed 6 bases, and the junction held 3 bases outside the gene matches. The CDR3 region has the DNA TGTGCCAGCAGGGACAGGGGGCGCGATGAAAAACTGTTTTTT. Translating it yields CASRDRGRDEKLFF.

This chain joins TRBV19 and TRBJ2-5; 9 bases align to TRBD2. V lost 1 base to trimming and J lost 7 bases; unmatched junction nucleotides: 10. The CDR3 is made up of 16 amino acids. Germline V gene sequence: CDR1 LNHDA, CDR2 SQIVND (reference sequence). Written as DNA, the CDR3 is TGTGCCAGTAGTATAGGGAGCGGGAGGTACAGAGGGACCCAGTACTTC. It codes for CASSIGSGRYRGTQYF.

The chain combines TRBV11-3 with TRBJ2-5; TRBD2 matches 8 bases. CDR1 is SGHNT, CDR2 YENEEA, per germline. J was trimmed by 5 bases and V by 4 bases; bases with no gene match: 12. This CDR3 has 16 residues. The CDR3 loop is CASSWVDGGRSETQYF. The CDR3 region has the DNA TGTGCCAGCAGCTGGGTTGATGGCGGGAGGTCCGAGACCCAGTACTTC.

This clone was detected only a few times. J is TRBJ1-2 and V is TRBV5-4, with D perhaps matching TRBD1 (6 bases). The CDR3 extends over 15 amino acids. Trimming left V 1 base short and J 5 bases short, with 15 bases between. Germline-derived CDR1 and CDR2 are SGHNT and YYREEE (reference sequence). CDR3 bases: TGTGCCAGCAGCTTGCCAAGGGGGACACTTTATGGCTACACCTTC. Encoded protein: CASSLPRGTLYGYTF.

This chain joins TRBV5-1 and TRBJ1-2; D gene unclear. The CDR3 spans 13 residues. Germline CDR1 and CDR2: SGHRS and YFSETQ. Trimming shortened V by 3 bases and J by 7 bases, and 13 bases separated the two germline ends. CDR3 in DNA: TGCGCCAGCAGCTCGGACCCGGCGGGTGGCTACACCTTC. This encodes CASSSDPAGGYTF.

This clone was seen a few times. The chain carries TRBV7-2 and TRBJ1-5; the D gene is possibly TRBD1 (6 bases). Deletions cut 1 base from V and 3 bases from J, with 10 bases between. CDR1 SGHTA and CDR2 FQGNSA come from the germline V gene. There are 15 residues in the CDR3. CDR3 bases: TGTGCCAGCAGCTTAGGTGCAGGGGCCAATCAGCCCCAGCATTTT. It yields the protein CASSLGAGANQPQHF.

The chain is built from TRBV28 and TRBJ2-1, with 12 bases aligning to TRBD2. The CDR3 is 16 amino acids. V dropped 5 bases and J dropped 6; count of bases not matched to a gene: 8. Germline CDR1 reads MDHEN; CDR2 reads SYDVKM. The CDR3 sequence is CASSPSTSGRSNEQFF. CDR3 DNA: TGTGCCAGCAGTCCTTCGACTAGCGGGAGATCCAATGAGCAGTTCTTC.

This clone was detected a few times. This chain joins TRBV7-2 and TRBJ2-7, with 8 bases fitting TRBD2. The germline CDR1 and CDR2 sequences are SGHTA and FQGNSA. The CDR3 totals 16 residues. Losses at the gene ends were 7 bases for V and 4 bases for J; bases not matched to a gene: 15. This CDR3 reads CASTFSPGTRGYEQYF. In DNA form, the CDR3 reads TGTGCCAGCACCTTCAGTCCCGGGACTAGGGGGTACGAGCAGTACTTC.

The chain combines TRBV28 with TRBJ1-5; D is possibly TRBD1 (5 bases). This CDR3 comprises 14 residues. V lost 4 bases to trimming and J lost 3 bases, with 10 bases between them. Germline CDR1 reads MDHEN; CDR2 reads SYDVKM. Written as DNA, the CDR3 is TGTGCCAGCAGTTCACAGGTGATCAATCAGCCCCAGCATTTT. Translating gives CASSSQVINQPQHF.

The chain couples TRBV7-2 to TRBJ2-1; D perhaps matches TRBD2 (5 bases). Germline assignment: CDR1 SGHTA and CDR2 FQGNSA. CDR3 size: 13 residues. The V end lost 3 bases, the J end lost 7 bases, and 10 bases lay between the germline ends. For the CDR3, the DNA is TGTGCCAGCAGCTTCCAACGGAGGAATGAGCAGTTCTTC. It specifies CASSFQRRNEQFF. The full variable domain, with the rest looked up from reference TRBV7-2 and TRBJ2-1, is GAGVSQSPSNKVTEKGKDVELRCDPISGHTALYWYRQSLGQGLEFLIYFQGNSAPDKSGLPSDRFSAERTGGSVSTLTIQRTQQEDSAVYLCASSFQRRNEQFFGPGTRLTVL.

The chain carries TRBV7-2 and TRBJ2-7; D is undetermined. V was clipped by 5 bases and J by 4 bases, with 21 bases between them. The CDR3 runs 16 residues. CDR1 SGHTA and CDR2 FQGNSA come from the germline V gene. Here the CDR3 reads CASSEVWQFTGYEQYF. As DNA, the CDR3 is TGTGCCAGCAGCGAAGTGTGGCAATTTACCGGGTACGAGCAGTACTTC.

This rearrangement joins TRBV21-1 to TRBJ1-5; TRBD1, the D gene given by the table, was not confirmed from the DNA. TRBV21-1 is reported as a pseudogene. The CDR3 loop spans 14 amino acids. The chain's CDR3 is CASSKVGQGQPQHF. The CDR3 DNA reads TGTGCCAGCAGCAAAGTGGGGCAGGGGCAGCCCCAGCATTTT.

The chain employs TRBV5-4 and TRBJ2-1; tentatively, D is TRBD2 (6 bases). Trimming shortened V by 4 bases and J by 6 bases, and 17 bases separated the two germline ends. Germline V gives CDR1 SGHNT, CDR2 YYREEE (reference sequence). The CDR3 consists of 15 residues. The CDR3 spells CASSPGGLSPNEQFF. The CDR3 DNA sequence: TGTGCCAGCAGCCCTGGCGGACTATCCCCCAATGAGCAGTTCTTC. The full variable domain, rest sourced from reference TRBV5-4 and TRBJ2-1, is ETGVTQSPTHLIKTRGQQVTLRCSSQSGHNTVSWYQQALGQGPQFIFQYYREEENGRGNFPPRFSGLQFPNYSSELNVNALELDDSALYLCASSPGGLSPNEQFFGPGTRLTVL.

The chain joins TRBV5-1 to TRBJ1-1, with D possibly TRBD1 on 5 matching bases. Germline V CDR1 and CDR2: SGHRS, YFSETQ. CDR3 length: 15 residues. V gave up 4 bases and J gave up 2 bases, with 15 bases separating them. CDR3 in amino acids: CASSDGRGYNTEAFF. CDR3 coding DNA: TGCGCCAGCAGCGATGGGCGGGGGTATAACACTGAAGCTTTCTTT.

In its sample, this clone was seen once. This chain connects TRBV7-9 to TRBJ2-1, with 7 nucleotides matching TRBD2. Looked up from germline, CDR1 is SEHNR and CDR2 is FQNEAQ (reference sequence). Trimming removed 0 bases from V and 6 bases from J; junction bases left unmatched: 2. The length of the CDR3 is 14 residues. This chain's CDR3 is CASSLAGLINEQFF. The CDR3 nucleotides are TGTGCCAGCAGCTTAGCGGGACTAATCAATGAGCAGTTCTTC.